Listed here are 8 T cell receptor beta chains from one sample, sequenced in a study of T cell responses to AZD1222 COVID-19 vaccine. Generated by immunoSEQ multiplex PCR, the TCRdb table keeps only in-frame clones and is missing some. The sample lists some 100,000 clones; roughly 84% were seen once. The sequences come from peripheral blood, collected 28 days after the second AZD1222 dose. These receptor sequences come from an adult who received the AZD1222 COVID-19 vaccine.

The CDR3 region is CASSQETFLSSGNTIYF. The DNA of the CDR3 is TGCGCCAGCAGCCAAGAAACTTTCCTCAGCTCTGGAAACACCATATATTTT. The gene calls are TRBV4-1 and TRBJ1-3; D not resolved. The V and J ends lost 0 bases and 0 bases respectively, with 12 bases between them. The CDR3 is 17 residues long. CDR1 is MGHRA, CDR2 YSYEKL, per germline.

The chain couples TRBV7-2 to TRBJ2-7, with 8 bases identical to TRBD2. The CDR3 is made up of 20 amino acids. V dropped 0 bases and J dropped 3; count of bases not matched to a gene: 19. Germline V gene data show CDR1 as SGHTA and CDR2 as FQGNSA. CDR3 sequence reads: CASSLAVKDRGWTSSYEQYF. CDR3 sequence (DNA): TGTGCCAGCAGCTTAGCGGTCAAGGACCGGGGGTGGACTAGCAGCTACGAGCAGTACTTC.

The chain employs TRBV4-3 and TRBJ1-5, with unresolved D. CDR1 LGHNA and CDR2 YSLEER come from the germline V gene. There are 17 residues in the CDR3. Trimming removed 0 bases from V and 0 bases from J, with 12 bases in between. CDR3 amino acids: CASSQEATSNSNQPQHF. The DNA for the CDR3 is TGCGCCAGCAGCCAAGAGGCGACCTCAAATAGCAATCAGCCCCAGCATTTT.

This clone was seen a single time. The chain links TRBV18 to TRBJ2-7; tentative D call: TRBD2 (5 bases). The germline CDR1 and CDR2 sequences are KGHSH and LQKENI. CDR3 length: 15 residues. V was shortened by 0 bases and J by 6 bases, with 15 bases between the two germline ends. The CDR3 reads CASSPPKGAGVEQYF. Here the CDR3 DNA reads TGTGCCAGCTCACCACCTAAAGGAGCCGGGGTCGAGCAGTACTTC.

This clone showed up just a few times. The chain employs TRBV6-2 or TRBV6-3 and TRBJ1-1, with no clear D. Germline V gene sequence: CDR1 MNHEY, CDR2 SVGEGT. This CDR3 has 16 amino acids. The V and J ends lost 2 bases and 1 base respectively, with 14 bases between them. CDR3 loop: CASSYTTTRRNTEAFF. The CDR3 DNA sequence: TGTGCCAGCAGTTACACCACGACCCGGCGGAACACTGAAGCTTTCTTT.

This rearrangement joins TRBV11-1 to TRBJ2-3; tentative D call: TRBD1 (5 bases). Trimming left V 0 bases short and J 5 bases short, with 9 bases between. CDR3 length equals 14 residues. CDR1 is SGHAT, CDR2 FQDESV, per germline (reference sequence). This chain's CDR3 is CASSLARAKDTQYF. The CDR3 DNA reads as TGTGCCAGCAGCTTAGCCAGGGCCAAAGATACGCAGTATTTT.

The chain uses TRBV18 and TRBJ1-1; D not certain. The V end was cut by 3 bases, the J end by 4 bases, with 18 bases between. The CDR3 length is 16 residues. The V gene's germline CDR1 is KGHSH and CDR2 LQKENI. The CDR3 region is CASSPGSPRIGTEAFF. CDR3 in DNA: TGTGCCAGCTCACCTGGGTCCCCCCGGATCGGCACTGAAGCTTTCTTT.

J is TRBJ2-7 and V is TRBV15; D not resolved. Germline V gene lookup returns CDR1 LNHNV and CDR2 YYDKDF (reference sequence). Trimming removed 4 bases from V and 3 bases from J, with 10 bases in between. This CDR3 region has 13 residues. This CDR3 is CATSMQRYYEQYF. DNA for the CDR3: TGTGCCACCAGCATGCAGCGTTACTACGAGCAGTACTTC.